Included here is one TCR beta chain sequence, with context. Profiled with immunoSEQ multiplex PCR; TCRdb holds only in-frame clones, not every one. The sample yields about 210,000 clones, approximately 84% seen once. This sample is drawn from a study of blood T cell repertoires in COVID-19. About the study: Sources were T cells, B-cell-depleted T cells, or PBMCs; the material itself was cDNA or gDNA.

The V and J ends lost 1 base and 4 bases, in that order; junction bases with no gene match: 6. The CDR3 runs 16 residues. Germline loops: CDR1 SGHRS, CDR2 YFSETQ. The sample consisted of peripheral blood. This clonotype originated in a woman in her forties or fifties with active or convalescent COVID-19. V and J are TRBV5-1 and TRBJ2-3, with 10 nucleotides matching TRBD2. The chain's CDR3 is CASSLPSGSTADTQYF. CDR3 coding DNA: TGCGCCAGCAGCTTGCCTAGCGGGAGCACGGCAGATACGCAGTATTTT.